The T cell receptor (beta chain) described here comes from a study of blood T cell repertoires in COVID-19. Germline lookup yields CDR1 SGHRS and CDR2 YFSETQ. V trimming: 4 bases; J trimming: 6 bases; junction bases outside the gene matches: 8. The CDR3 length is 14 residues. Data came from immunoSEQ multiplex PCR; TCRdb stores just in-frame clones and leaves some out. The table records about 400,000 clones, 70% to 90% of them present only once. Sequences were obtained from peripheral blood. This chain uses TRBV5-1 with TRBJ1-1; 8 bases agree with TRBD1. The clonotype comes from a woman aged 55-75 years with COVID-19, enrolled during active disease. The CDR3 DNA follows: TGCGCCAGCAGCACTGGACAGGGACGGGCTGAAGCTTTCTTT. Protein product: CASSTGQGRAEAFF.